Each of the 6 T cell receptor beta chains below was sequenced from the same sample in a study of neoadjuvant nivolumab and ipilimumab in lung cancer. Assay used: immunoSEQ multiplex PCR; TCRdb lists only in-frame clones, some missing. The data show more than 40,000 clones, approximately 90% seen once. The sample consisted of blood, taken before neoadjuvant nivolumab, alone or with ipilimumab. These TCRs come from an adult with non-small cell lung cancer. Some clones in this sample may be carry-over from other donors' samples.

The chain employs TRBV18 and TRBJ2-7; D perhaps matches TRBD2 (5 bases). Germline V gene data show CDR1 as KGHSH and CDR2 as LQKENI. V lost 3 bases, J lost 2 bases, and 11 bases lay in between. CDR3 length: 14 amino acids. The CDR3 nucleotides are TGTGCCAGCTCACCGAGGACTGAAGCCTACGAGCAGTACTTC. Amino acids: CASSPRTEAYEQYF.

The V and J genes are TRBV18 and TRBJ2-5, with D possibly matching TRBD2 (6 bases). Germline V gives CDR1 KGHSH, CDR2 LQKENI. This CDR3 region has 12 residues. Trimming stripped 8 bases from V and 5 bases from J, with 12 bases between. CDR3 loop: CASGGGAETQYF. In nucleotides, the CDR3 is TGTGCCAGCGGAGGAGGGGCGGAGACCCAGTACTTC.

The rearrangement uses TRBV11-2 and TRBJ2-3; D call uncertain. The CDR3 totals 12 residues. V lost 3 bases, J lost 6 bases, and 7 bases lay in between. Germline CDR1 and CDR2: SGHAT and FQNNGV. CDR3 coding DNA: TGTGCCAGCAGCTTTCCGACGGATACGCAGTATTTT. Encoded protein: CASSFPTDTQYF.

The rearrangement uses TRBV2 and TRBJ2-7; 9 nucleotides align to TRBD1. Trimming removed 4 bases from V and 3 bases from J; junction bases left unmatched: 7. The CDR3 contains 15 residues. Germline CDR1 SNHLY, CDR2 FYNNEI. The CDR3 DNA reads TGTGCCAGCAGTGCTCAGGACAGGGGCTACTACGAGCAGTACTTC. Translated, it gives CASSAQDRGYYEQYF.

This chain joins TRBV5-1 and TRBJ2-1, with D possibly matching TRBD1 (6 bases). Germline-derived CDR1 and CDR2 are SGHRS and YFSETQ. The V end was cut by 0 bases, the J end by 6 bases, with 16 bases between. The CDR3 totals 16 residues. CDR3 in amino acids: CASSLVGGSSVNEQFF. CDR3 DNA: TGCGCCAGCAGCTTGGTAGGGGGATCGTCGGTCAATGAGCAGTTCTTC.

V gene TRBV14 combines with J gene TRBJ1-2; 7 positions match TRBD1. The germline CDR1 and CDR2 sequences are SGHDN and FVKESK. This CDR3 is built from 16 residues. J gave up 2 bases and V 0 bases, and 6 bases lay outside the gene matches. CDR3 bases: TGTGCCAGCAGCCAAGACACGGACAGGCTCAACTATGGCTACACCTTC. It is translated as CASSQDTDRLNYGYTF. Combining the CDR3 with reference TRBV14 and TRBJ1-2 gives the whole variable domain EAGVTQFPSHSVIEKGQTVTLRCDPISGHDNLYWYRRVMGKEIKFLLHFVKESKQDESGMPNNRFLAERTGGTYSTLKVQPAELEDSGVYFCASSQDTDRLNYGYTFGSGTRLTVV.